This is a list of T cell receptor beta chains from one sample in a study of vaccination effects on CD4 cells after COVID-19. Clones were sequenced by immunoSEQ multiplex PCR, and TCRdb holds only the in-frame ones, with some missing. The sample comprises 30,000 to 40,000 clones, roughly two thirds of which are singletons, and 10% to 15% rests with the top ten. Which antigens these TCRs recognize remains unknown. Material: CD4+ T cells from PBMCs cultured with HCoV-229E spike peptides, obtained after COVID-19 vaccination. The receptors come from a human donor who received a COVID-19 vaccine. Both conserved end residues are part of each CDR3. A D gene is named only where the DNA matches it firmly. Some rows mark clone size as missing; the rest say once, few, many or name a class of expanded clone.

TRBV12-3/TRBV12-4,TRBJ1-2,once,.,CASSLLEHYGYTF,TGTGCCAGCAGTCTATTGGAGCACTATGGCTACACCTTC
TRBV12-5,TRBJ1-2,.,.,CASGLGGYGYTF,TGTGCTAGTGGTTTGGGTGGCTATGGCTACACCTTC
TRBV3-1/TRBV3-2,TRBJ1-1,.,.,CASSQEGRGGEAFF,TGTGCCAGCAGCCAAGAAGGTAGGGGTGGTGAGGCTTTCTTT
TRBV2,TRBJ2-1,.,TRBD2,CASPGGAEQSSYNEQFF,TGTGCCAGCCCCGGGGGGGCTGAACAGAGCTCCTACAATGAGCAGTTCTTC
TRBV3-1/TRBV3-2,TRBJ1-2,few,.,CASRHSTNRGGYGYTF,TGTGCCAGCAGACACTCTACGAATAGGGGGGGATATGGCTACACCTTC
TRBV20-1,TRBJ2-2,few,TRBD1,CSASRTGMNTGELFF,TGCAGTGCTAGTAGGACAGGGATGAACACCGGGGAGCTGTTTTTT
TRBV7-7,TRBJ2-3,.,.,CASSPRVGTTDTQYF,TGTGCCAGCAGCCCCAGGGTAGGAACCACAGATACGCAGTATTTT
TRBV19,TRBJ2-1,.,.,CASSNPGAGYNEQFF,TGTGCCAGTAGTAACCCCGGGGCTGGATACAATGAGCAGTTCTTC
TRBV19,TRBJ2-1,.,.,CASSMEGWREQFF,TGTGCCAGTAGTATGGAAGGGTGGCGCGAGCAGTTCTTC
TRBV18,TRBJ1-3,.,.,CASSPGTRNTIYF,TGTGCCAGCTCACCCGGGACGCGAAACACCATATATTTT
TRBV11-1,TRBJ2-1,.,TRBD2,CASSFRGLAPYNEQFF,TGTGCCAGCAGCTTCCGGGGACTAGCGCCCTACAATGAGCAGTTCTTC
TRBV14,TRBJ2-5,.,TRBD2,CASSQTSGTGTQYF,TGTGCCAGCAGCCAGACTAGCGGGACCGGGACCCAGTACTTC
TRBV6-5,TRBJ2-1,.,TRBD1,CASSLQGSLHNEQFF,TGTGCCAGCAGCCTACAGGGGTCCCTACACAATGAGCAGTTCTTC
TRBV12-3/TRBV12-4,TRBJ2-1,.,.,CASSPFRDNEQFF,TGTGCCAGCAGTCCGTTCAGGGACAATGAGCAGTTCTTC
TRBV11-2,TRBJ1-5,few,.,CASSVLGNNQPQHF,TGTGCCAGCAGCGTCCTAGGGAACAATCAGCCCCAGCATTTT
TRBV5-6,TRBJ2-1,.,.,CASSYRSSYNEQFF,TGTGCCAGCAGCTACAGGAGCTCCTACAATGAGCAGTTCTTC
TRBV7-9,TRBJ2-7,.,TRBD1,CASSLAQGPYEQYF,TGTGCCAGCAGCTTAGCACAGGGGCCCTACGAGCAGTACTTC
TRBV6-1,TRBJ2-3,.,.,CASSERERETDTQYF,TGTGCCAGCAGTGAACGGGAGAGAGAGACAGATACGCAGTATTTT
TRBV4-1,TRBJ1-5,.,.,CASSHVRNQPQHF,TGCGCCAGCAGCCACGTGAGAAATCAGCCCCAGCATTTT
TRBV7-2,TRBJ2-1,few,.,CASSFFGEYNEQFF,TGTGCCAGCAGCTTTTTCGGGGAGTACAATGAGCAGTTCTTC
TRBV19,TRBJ2-1,many,TRBD2,CASSELANSYNEQFF,TGTGCCAGTAGTGAACTAGCGAACTCCTACAATGAGCAGTTCTTC
TRBV7-9,TRBJ2-7,.,TRBD2,CASSLGGGLDEQYF,TGTGCCAGCAGCTTAGGGGGGGGGTTGGACGAGCAGTACTTC
TRBV18,TRBJ1-2,.,.,CASSPGPYYGYTF,TGTGCCAGCTCACCCGGACCGTACTATGGCTACACCTTC
TRBV9,TRBJ2-1,.,TRBD2,CASSAESGGALDEQFF,TGTGCCAGCAGCGCCGAAAGCGGGGGGGCATTGGATGAGCAGTTCTTC